This T cell receptor (beta chain) is drawn from a study of blood T cells in healthy people across ages. V shed 2 bases, J shed 3 bases, and the junction held 5 bases outside the gene matches. The CDR3 covers 15 residues. From germline, CDR1 is MNHEY and CDR2 SVGEGT. This clonotype showed up many times. Then a second PCR, running roughly 6 to 11 cycles, was carried out with a sample-barcoded 5' primer and a J-beta primer mix. In TCRdb, the 5' RACE reads were re-called with MiXCR into one record per CDR3 protein. The sample holds 590,000 or so distinct CDR3 sequences, about 30% seen once. Sequenced: blood. This clonotype was sampled from a woman aged 80 or over in good health. The chain carries TRBV6-2 or TRBV6-3 and TRBJ2-3; 7 nucleotides line up with TRBD1. This chain's CDR3 is CASSYQGVRTDTQYF. DNA of the CDR3: TGTGCCAGCAGTTACCAGGGGGTGAGGACAGATACGCAGTATTTT.